This T cell receptor beta chain came from a study of cytomegalovirus exposure and HLA in healthy donors. The wider study: Later analysis reported that the roughly 130 validation repertoires shared the platform of the roughly 710 first-cohort repertoires.

The protocol was immunoSEQ multiplex PCR, while the TCRdb copy is restricted to in-frame clones and leaves out a portion. The sample holds some 120,000 clones; 85% to 90% are singletons and the top ten take approximately 1.5%. The CDR3 is 17 residues long. V shed 1 base and J shed 10 bases, with 26 bases lying between them. Germline-derived CDR1 and CDR2 are SGHRS and YFSETQ. The source is a man younger than 40 in good health and CMV-seronegative. The chain uses TRBV5-1 and TRBJ2-5; D may be TRBD2 (6 bases). Material: PBMCs. CDR3 DNA: TGCGCCAGCAGCTTGAGCCCCCTAAGACCACCCGGGGAGGACCAGTACTTC. This codes for CASSLSPLRPPGEDQYF.